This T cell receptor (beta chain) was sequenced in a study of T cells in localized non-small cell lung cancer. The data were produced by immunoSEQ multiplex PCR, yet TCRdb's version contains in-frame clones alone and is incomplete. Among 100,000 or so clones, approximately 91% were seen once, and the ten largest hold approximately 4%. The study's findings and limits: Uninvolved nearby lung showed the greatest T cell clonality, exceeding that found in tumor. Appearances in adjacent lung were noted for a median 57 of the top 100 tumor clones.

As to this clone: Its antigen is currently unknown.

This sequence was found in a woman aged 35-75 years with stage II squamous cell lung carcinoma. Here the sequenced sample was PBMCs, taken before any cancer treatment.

The CDR3 bases are TGCGCCAGCAGCTTGGGCTCCGGGACATATTACGAGCAGTACTTC. The encoded protein is CASSLGSGTYYEQYF. The chain links TRBV5-1 to TRBJ2-7; D might be TRBD1 (6 bases). There are 15 residues in the CDR3. Germline CDR1 is SGHRS and CDR2 is YFSETQ. With 0 bases removed from V and 4 bases from J, the gap between germline ends came to 14 bases.